The clone carrying this T cell receptor beta chain was counted only a few times. TCRdb keeps only in-frame clones here, not all; method: immunoSEQ multiplex PCR. The sample contains 500,000 to 650,000 clones, around 77% of which appear only once. This entry comes from a study of shared clonotypes between healthy human individuals. This CDR3 contains 14 residues. Trimming pared 0 bases from V and 6 bases from J, leaving 12 bases between. Germline-derived CDR1 and CDR2 are SGDLS and YYNGEE. The receptor was isolated from a woman aged 40 to 50 in good health. Some clones in this sample may be carry-over from other donors' samples. Source material: PBMCs. The gene calls are TRBV9 and TRBJ1-1; TRBD1 might be the D (5 bases). CDR3 loop: CASSVGDWTPEAFF. The DNA for the CDR3 is TGTGCCAGCAGCGTAGGAGATTGGACACCTGAAGCTTTCTTT.